These 23 T cell receptor beta chains were all obtained from the same sample, sequenced in a study of identical twins. TCRdb analysed the 5' RACE reads with MiXCR anew, one entry per CDR3 protein. Among 540,000 or so distinct CDR3 sequences listed, approximately 20% were seen once. The same data also contributed to another study, on yellow fever vaccine responses in identical twins.

Sequencing was carried out using CD4+ T cells sorted from blood. All receptors derive from a woman under 30 in good health.

The V gene is TRBV6-1, the J gene TRBJ2-1; 10 bases match TRBD1. Trimming at V came to 2 bases and at J to 6 bases, leaving 10 bases not matched to a gene. The CDR3 consists of 17 residues. The germline V gene has CDR1 MNHNS and CDR2 SASEGT. CDR3 amino acids: CASSEKGLGTGVNEQFF. The CDR3 region has the DNA TGTGCCAGCAGTGAAAAGGGTTTGGGGACAGGGGTCAATGAGCAGTTCTTC.

The DNA of the CDR3 is TGTGCCAGCAGTTTGAGAATGGTCGCAAGATCAGGGACAGATACGCAGTATTTT. Encoded protein: CASSLRMVARSGTDTQYF. V usage is TRBV2 and J usage is TRBJ2-3, with D possibly TRBD1 on 5 matching bases. This CDR3 spans 18 amino acids. Trimming pared 5 bases from V and 3 bases from J, leaving 24 bases between. CDR1 and CDR2 from the germline V gene are SNHLY and FYNNEI.

The chain recombines TRBV3-1 with TRBJ2-3, with D perhaps TRBD1 (5 bases). The CDR3 is 15 amino acids. V dropped 2 bases and J dropped 3 bases, with 12 bases sitting between them. Germline V gene data show CDR1 as LGHDT and CDR2 as YNNKEL (reference sequence). Written as DNA, the CDR3 is TGTGCCAGCAGCCAAACCTGGGGCCCGACAGATACGCAGTATTTT. It yields the protein CASSQTWGPTDTQYF.

This clonotype was detected ten times or more. The V call is TRBV7-8, the J call TRBJ2-3; D perhaps matches TRBD2 (6 bases). V was clipped by 5 bases and J by 3 bases, with 24 bases between them. The CDR3 is made up of 18 amino acids. CDR1 SGHVS and CDR2 FQNEAQ come from the germline V gene. CDR3 nucleotide sequence: TGTGCCAGCAGCACCCCGGGTGGGCAGCGAGGGAGGACAGATACGCAGTATTTT. It translates to CASSTPGGQRGRTDTQYF.

This clonotype was found a few times. The chain has TRBV6-1 and TRBJ1-6; D unresolved. CDR3 length equals 15 residues. The V gene lost 5 bases and the J gene lost 10 bases, with 18 bases spanning the gap. Germline values: CDR1 MNHNS, CDR2 SASEGT. The CDR3, as DNA: TGTGCCAGCAGTCGTACCTGGGAGGGAGGATCACCCCTCCACTTT. Amino acids: CASSRTWEGGSPLHF.

The chain employs TRBV20-1 and TRBJ2-7; 8 bases match TRBD2. V lost 6 bases and J lost 3; bases outside the gene matches: 7. The CDR3 sequence is 13 residues long. Germline assignment: CDR1 DFQATT and CDR2 SNEGSKA (reference sequence). CDR3 nucleotide sequence: TGCAGTGCGTACACTAGCGGCCGCTACGAGCAGTACGTC. Residues: CSAYTSGRYEQYV.

This clonotype turned up a few times. This rearrangement joins TRBV20-1 to TRBJ2-1, with D perhaps matching TRBD2 (5 bases). Germline CDR1 is DFQATT and CDR2 is SNEGSKA (reference sequence). CDR3 length equals 13 residues. The CDR3 region is CSSGGGAYNEQFF. CDR3 coding DNA: TGCAGCTCAGGAGGAGGCGCCTACAATGAGCAGTTCTTC.

This clonotype has more than one count but fewer than ten. The chain employs TRBV6-1 and TRBJ2-3; TRBD1 matches at 7 bases. CDR1 is MNHNS, CDR2 SASEGT, per germline. There are 15 residues in the CDR3. Trimming removed 6 bases from V and 6 bases from J; junction bases left unmatched: 12. The CDR3 spells CASRNRGRAADTQYF. The CDR3 DNA is TGTGCCAGCAGAAACAGGGGAAGAGCCGCTGATACGCAGTATTTT.

This clonotype showed up just a few times. This chain uses TRBV6-1 with TRBJ2-5, with D possibly TRBD1 on 6 matching bases. Trimming took off 6 bases at V and 5 bases at J, with 13 bases between the two ends. Germline lookup yields CDR1 MNHNS and CDR2 SASEGT. CDR3 length equals 13 residues. CDR3 bases: TGTGCCAGCAGGGACAGCTTGTTGGAGACCCAGTACTTC. This translates into CASRDSLLETQYF.

This sequence joins TRBV27 and TRBJ2-1; D perhaps matches TRBD1 (5 bases). CDR3 length: 15 residues. Germline V lookup: CDR1 MNHEY, CDR2 SMNVEV (reference sequence). Trimming took off 2 bases at V and 2 bases at J, with 10 bases between the two ends. The CDR3 DNA is TGTGCCAGCAGTTTAGTCTGGGGCCCCTACAATGAGCAGTTCTTC. Translation: CASSLVWGPYNEQFF.

This clonotype has only a few counts. V usage is TRBV7-9 and J usage is TRBJ2-2, with TRBD1 matching over 10 bases. The trim removed 5 bases at V and 6 bases at J, leaving 3 bases unmatched. CDR3 length equals 14 residues. In germline, CDR1 is SEHNR, CDR2 FQNEAQ (reference sequence). CDR3 sequence (DNA): TGTGCCAGCAGCCAGGGACAGGGGCCCGGGGAGCTGTTTTTT. It specifies CASSQGQGPGELFF. The full variable domain, with the rest looked up from reference TRBV7-9 and TRBJ2-2, is DTGVSQNPRHKITKRGQNVTFRCDPISEHNRLYWYRQTLGQGPEFLTYFQNEAQLEKSRLLSDRFSAERPKGSFSTLEIQRTEQGDSAMYLCASSQGQGPGELFFGEGSRLTVL.

This clonotype came up a few times. The chain has TRBV6-5 and TRBJ1-1; 9 bases match TRBD1. CDR3 length: 14 amino acids. V lost 2 bases to trimming and J lost 6 bases; unmatched junction nucleotides: 4. Germline V gene data show CDR1 as MNHEY and CDR2 as SVGAGI. The CDR3 loop reads CASSYGTGLPEAFF. CDR3 DNA: TGTGCCAGCAGTTACGGGACAGGGCTTCCTGAAGCTTTCTTT.

V usage is TRBV6-2 or TRBV6-3 and J usage is TRBJ2-1, with D uncertain. V gave up 7 bases and J gave up 9 bases, with 16 bases separating them. Germline CDR1 reads MNHEY; CDR2 reads SVGEGT. This CDR3 contains 13 residues. CDR3 region: CASTRTAGREQFF. The CDR3 DNA reads as TGTGCCAGCACTCGGACCGCCGGGCGTGAGCAGTTCTTC.

This chain links TRBV5-5 with TRBJ2-1; 14 bases align to TRBD2. CDR3 length: 17 amino acids. After removal of 4 bases from V and 4 bases from J, the junction contained 7 bases not matched to a gene. Germline-derived CDR1 and CDR2 are SGHKS and YYEKEE (reference sequence). The CDR3 spells CASSKGLAGGPYNEQFF. The CDR3 nucleotides read TGTGCCAGCAGCAAAGGACTAGCGGGGGGACCATACAATGAGCAGTTCTTC.

This clonotype was seen repeatedly, ten times or more. The chain employs TRBV12-3 or TRBV12-4 and TRBJ1-6; 10 nucleotides match TRBD1. The CDR3 consists of 15 residues. Unmatched junction bases numbered 6, after V lost 4 bases and J lost 9 bases. This CDR3 reads CASSSYRDRGSPLHF. The CDR3 DNA reads as TGTGCCAGCAGTTCATACCGGGACAGGGGTTCACCCCTCCACTTT.

This clonotype was counted between two and nine times. The rearrangement links TRBV7-8 to TRBJ2-1, with a possible D match to TRBD1 (5 bases). Germline values: CDR1 SGHVS, CDR2 FQNEAQ. This CDR3 is built from 13 residues. Trimming stripped 4 bases from V and 8 bases from J, with 12 bases between. The CDR3 protein is CASSSNSGYEQFF. The CDR3 DNA follows: TGTGCCAGCAGCTCCAACTCAGGGTATGAGCAGTTCTTC.

The rearrangement joins TRBV7-2 to TRBJ2-3; unclear D gene. The germline CDR1 and CDR2 sequences are SGHTA and FQGNSA. V shed 1 base and J shed 0 bases, with 5 bases lying between them. The CDR3 is 14 residues long. The CDR3: CASSLEHSTDTQYF. The CDR3 DNA reads TGTGCCAGCAGCTTAGAACATAGCACAGATACGCAGTATTTT.

This sequence joins TRBV12-3 or TRBV12-4 and TRBJ2-1; 8 bases are a match to TRBD1. The CDR3 runs to 15 residues. The junction had 6 bases not matched to a gene; V was cut back by 6 bases and J by 2 bases. This chain's CDR3 is CASSPRQGTYNEQFF. The CDR3, as DNA: TGTGCCAGCAGCCCGAGACAGGGGACCTACAATGAGCAGTTCTTC.

J is TRBJ2-1 and V is TRBV29-1; 14 bases match TRBD2. This CDR3 spans 15 amino acids. After removal of 6 bases from V and 9 bases from J, the junction contained 10 bases not matched to a gene. Germline V gives CDR1 SQVTM, CDR2 ANQGSEA. The CDR3 here is CSVTGTSGGNIEQFF. The CDR3 region has the DNA TGCAGCGTGACTGGGACTAGCGGGGGAAACATTGAGCAGTTCTTC.

In this sample, this clonotype turned up a few times. The chain recombines TRBV27 with TRBJ1-2, with TRBD1 identical over 10 bases. CDR3 size: 16 residues. J gave up 5 bases and V 6 bases, and 12 bases lay outside the gene matches. Germline CDR1 and CDR2: MNHEY and SMNVEV (reference sequence). The CDR3 is CASRRQTGTGVYGYTF. The CDR3 nucleotides read TGTGCCAGCAGACGACAGACCGGGACAGGGGTTTATGGCTACACCTTC.

V usage is TRBV5-1 and J usage is TRBJ2-1; TRBD2 might be the D (5 bases). The length of the CDR3 is 14 residues. Trimming left V 4 bases short and J 6 bases short, with 14 bases between. The germline CDR1 and CDR2 sequences are SGHRS and YFSETQ. CDR3 protein: CASSPSGVVNEQFF. In DNA form, the CDR3 reads TGCGCCAGCAGCCCGTCCGGGGTGGTCAATGAGCAGTTCTTC.

The chain carries TRBV7-2 and TRBJ2-5; 7 nucleotides line up with TRBD2. The trim removed 4 bases at V and 2 bases at J, leaving 7 bases unmatched. Germline V gives CDR1 SGHTA, CDR2 FQGNSA. CDR3 length: 15 amino acids. This CDR3 is CASSSLAIRQETQYF. In DNA form, the CDR3 reads TGTGCCAGCAGCTCACTAGCGATAAGGCAAGAGACCCAGTACTTC.

Only a few counts were recorded for this clonotype. The rearrangement uses TRBV29-1 and TRBJ1-5, with D possibly matching TRBD1 (6 bases). V was pared by 7 bases and J by 7 bases, with 17 bases between. The CDR3 spans 13 residues. CDR1 and CDR2 from the germline V gene are SQVTM and ANQGSEA. The CDR3: CSAMVGAGQPQHF. The CDR3 nucleotides read TGCAGCGCCATGGTGGGGGCAGGCCAGCCCCAGCATTTT. Using reference TRBV29-1 and TRBJ1-5 for the parts outside the CDR3, the full variable domain is SAVISQKPSRDICQRGTSLTIQCQVDSQVTMMFWYRQQPGQSLTLIATANQGSEATYESGFVIDKFPISRPNLTFSTLTVSNMSPEDSSIYLCSAMVGAGQPQHFGDGTRLSIL.